The table lists the clone carrying this T cell receptor beta chain with a count of one. Sequenced by immunoSEQ multiplex PCR; TCRdb stores in-frame clones only, minus some. The sample lists around 94,000 clones; roughly four fifths were seen once. This CDR3 is built from 16 residues. V was clipped by 10 bases and J by 1 base; unmatched bases: 15. Looked up from germline, CDR1 is LNHDA and CDR2 is SQIVND (reference sequence). These data come from a study of blood T cell repertoires in COVID-19. Input material: peripheral blood. The chain recombines TRBV19 with TRBJ1-2; the match to TRBD1 covers 7 bases. The receptor was derived from a man in his sixties with acute or convalescent COVID-19. CDR3 nucleotides: TGTGCCACTTACCAACGCCGGGACAGTCTTAACTATGGCTACACCTTC. This encodes CATYQRRDSLNYGYTF.